Following are 30 T cell receptor beta chains from one sample sequenced in a study of CXCR3-negative and CXCR3-positive naive CD8 T cells. Study-level points and caveats: A higher hydrophobicity marked the TRB CDR3s of CXCR3-positive naive cells versus CXCR3-negative naive cells.

UMI-labeled TRB cDNA libraries were prepared by 5' RACE. Each CDR3 protein gets one entry in TCRdb, which reprocessed the 5' RACE reads and gives no DNA. The sample data list around 66,000 distinct CDR3 sequences. Their specific antigens are unknown. The source material was naive CXCR3+ CD8+ T cells from blood. The subset is: CD45RO-CCR7+CD27+CD95- naive CD8+ T cells expressing CXCR3 (TNR3+). All receptors come from a human donor in good health. Some clones in this sample may be carry-over from other donors' samples.

The CDR3 here is CSPWGGATPDTQYF. V usage is TRBV29-1 and J usage is TRBJ2-3; TCRdb picks TRBD1, but there is no DNA to check that call. This CDR3 spans 14 amino acids. Germline assignment: CDR1 SQVTM and CDR2 ANQGSEA.

This chain connects TRBV29-1 to TRBJ1-1. Germline CDR1 is SQVTM and CDR2 is ANQGSEA. CDR3 length: 13 residues. The CDR3 spells CSVPSGVGTEAFF.

The chain carries TRBV20-1 and TRBJ2-5. Germline CDR1 DFQATT, CDR2 SNEGSKA (reference sequence). The CDR3 contains 13 residues. The CDR3 here is CSAREGWQETQYF.

The CDR3: CASNPSGGSSYEQYF. The rearrangement links TRBV6-2 or TRBV6-3 to TRBJ2-7; TCRdb's D call, TRBD2, is unchecked because there is no DNA. This CDR3 is built from 15 residues. Germline-derived CDR1 and CDR2 are MNHEY and SVGEGT.

V usage is TRBV7-9 and J usage is TRBJ2-1. From germline, CDR1 is SEHNR and CDR2 FQNEAQ (reference sequence). This CDR3 spans 15 amino acids. The CDR3 reads CASSLAQGQADEQFF. The full variable domain, with the rest looked up from reference TRBV7-9 and TRBJ2-1, is DTGVSQNPRHKITKRGQNVTFRCDPISEHNRLYWYRQTLGQGPEFLTYFQNEAQLEKSRLLSDRFSAERPKGSFSTLEIQRTEQGDSAMYLCASSLAQGQADEQFFGPGTRLTVL.

The CDR3 here is CASTEENLMNTEAFF. This sequence joins TRBV6-2 or TRBV6-3 and TRBJ1-1. The CDR3 length is 15 residues. CDR1 and CDR2 from the germline V gene are MNHEY and SVGEGT.

The chain has TRBV5-1 and TRBJ2-7. Germline assignment: CDR1 SGHRS and CDR2 YFSETQ. The CDR3 runs to 15 residues. The CDR3 spells CASSLNGGGSYEQYF.

This rearrangement joins TRBV7-9 to TRBJ1-1; TCRdb reports TRBD1, a call that lacks DNA to check it against. Looked up from germline, CDR1 is SEHNR and CDR2 is FQNEAQ (reference sequence). The CDR3 has 14 residues. CDR3 in amino acids: CASSPGVMNTEAFF.

The V call is TRBV6-2 or TRBV6-3, the J call TRBJ2-1. Germline V gives CDR1 MNHEY, CDR2 SVGEGT. CDR3 length: 15 residues. This CDR3 reads CASSYSSQRNNEQFF.

V is TRBV4-1 and J is TRBJ2-3; the TCRdb D gene call, TRBD1, has no DNA to confirm it. This CDR3 spans 15 amino acids. Germline V gene data show CDR1 as MGHRA and CDR2 as YSYEKL. CDR3 region: CASSLLGDSTDTQYF.

The CDR3 sequence is CASSFRGLRTNEQFF. The V and J genes are TRBV28 and TRBJ2-1. The CDR3 is 15 residues long. In germline, CDR1 is MDHEN, CDR2 SYDVKM. Filled out from reference TRBV28 and TRBJ2-1, the complete variable domain reads DVKVTQSSRYLVKRTGEKVFLECVQDMDHENMFWYRQDPGLGLRLIYFSYDVKMKEKGDIPEGYSVSREKKERFSLILESASTNQTSMYLCASSFRGLRTNEQFFGPGTRLTVL.

This chain joins TRBV2 and TRBJ2-5; the TCRdb call, TRBD2, lacks DNA for checking. The CDR3 totals 15 residues. Germline CDR1 SNHLY, CDR2 FYNNEI. The CDR3: CASSEERTAPRTQYF.

V usage is TRBV6-2 or TRBV6-3 and J usage is TRBJ2-3; TCRdb lists TRBD2, though no DNA is available to test this call. The CDR3 has 16 residues. Germline V CDR1 and CDR2: MNHEY, SVGEGT. The chain's CDR3 is CASSRHGAGLEDTQYF.

The chain is built from TRBV5-1 and TRBJ1-2. Germline CDR1 reads SGHRS; CDR2 reads YFSETQ. CDR3 length equals 15 residues. This chain's CDR3 is CASSIGRNPNYGYTF. The full variable domain, in which reference TRBV5-1 and TRBJ1-2 provide the parts outside the CDR3, is KAGVTQTPRYLIKTRGQQVTLSCSPISGHRSVSWYQQTPGQGLQFLFEYFSETQRNKGNFPGRFSGRQFSNSRSEMNVSTLELGDSALYLCASSIGRNPNYGYTFGSGTRLTVV.

The rearrangement uses TRBV29-1 and TRBJ2-1; TCRdb outputs TRBD2, but without DNA this stays unchecked. Per germline, CDR1 SQVTM and CDR2 ANQGSEA. The CDR3 runs to 17 residues. CDR3 region: CSVEDWFAGGQGNEQFF.

V usage is TRBV29-1 and J usage is TRBJ2-3; TCRdb gives TRBD1 as the D gene, but with no DNA this cannot be confirmed. Germline V lookup: CDR1 SQVTM, CDR2 ANQGSEA. The CDR3 loop spans 17 amino acids. The CDR3: CSVEDLVAGFGTDTQYF.

The chain carries TRBV7-9 and TRBJ2-1. In germline, CDR1 is SEHNR, CDR2 FQNEAQ (reference sequence). CDR3 length: 14 amino acids. The CDR3 spells CASSLDLTYNEQFF.

The rearrangement links TRBV12-3 or TRBV12-4 to TRBJ2-7; TCRdb picks TRBD1, but there is no DNA to check that call. The CDR3 is 15 residues long. CDR3 residues: CASSLGQGAIHEQYF.

The chain carries TRBV12-3 or TRBV12-4 and TRBJ2-1; TCRdb outputs TRBD1, but without DNA this stays unchecked. The CDR3 consists of 17 residues. This CDR3 is CASRHLVWGPRGNEQFF.

The chain is built from TRBV6-5 and TRBJ1-5. The V gene's germline CDR1 is MNHEY and CDR2 SVGAGI. The length of the CDR3 is 14 residues. The CDR3 region is CASSPEGPYQPQHF.

This rearrangement joins TRBV15 to TRBJ2-7; TCRdb gives TRBD1 as the D gene, but with no DNA this cannot be confirmed. The CDR3 is 14 amino acids. Germline-derived CDR1 and CDR2 are LNHNV and YYDKDF (reference sequence). CDR3 in amino acids: CATSRGRGENEQYF.

The chain is built from TRBV29-1 and TRBJ2-7; TCRdb selects TRBD1, and the lack of DNA leaves this call unchecked. Looked up from germline, CDR1 is SQVTM and CDR2 is ANQGSEA. CDR3 length: 13 residues. This chain's CDR3 is CSVVYTGPYEQYF.

This CDR3 reads CASSQRDLYNEQFF. V is TRBV14 and J is TRBJ2-1; TCRdb designates TRBD2, a call that cannot be tested without DNA. CDR1 is SGHDN, CDR2 FVKESK, per germline. The CDR3 runs to 14 residues.

V is TRBV6-5 and J is TRBJ2-3; TCRdb's assignment of TRBD2 cannot be checked, as there is no DNA. The length of the CDR3 is 15 residues. The V gene's germline CDR1 is MNHEY and CDR2 SVGAGI. CDR3 amino acids: CASSSGTSGTDTQYF.

The CDR3 is CASINREVTDTQYF. The gene calls are TRBV2 and TRBJ2-3; checking the TCRdb D call of TRBD1 is not possible without DNA. The CDR3 covers 14 residues. In germline, CDR1 is SNHLY, CDR2 FYNNEI.

The chain combines TRBV27 with TRBJ2-7; the TRBD1 assignment by TCRdb is unverifiable without DNA. CDR3 length: 15 residues. Looked up from germline, CDR1 is MNHEY and CDR2 is SMNVEV (reference sequence). CDR3 loop: CASSRFRGVGIEQYF.

The rearrangement links TRBV28 to TRBJ1-2. Per germline, CDR1 MDHEN and CDR2 SYDVKM. This CDR3 spans 17 amino acids. The CDR3 here is CASTSRTFIAANYGYTF.

The chain carries TRBV20-1 and TRBJ2-1. This CDR3 region has 13 residues. CDR1 is DFQATT, CDR2 SNEGSKA, per germline (reference sequence). The CDR3: CSARKASGNEQFF.

The J gene is TRBJ2-7, the V gene TRBV5-1; TCRdb selects TRBD2, and the lack of DNA leaves this call unchecked. Germline CDR1 and CDR2: SGHRS and YFSETQ. The CDR3 is 15 residues long. The CDR3 region is CASSGTSGSSYEQYF.

The chain links TRBV9 to TRBJ1-1; with no DNA, the TCRdb D assignment of TRBD1 cannot be verified. The CDR3 extends over 18 amino acids. Germline assignment: CDR1 SGDLS and CDR2 YYNGEE. The chain's CDR3 is CASSVGGGTALPNTEAFF.